Listed here are 15 T cell receptor beta chains from one sample, sequenced in a study of spatial heterogeneity in lung cancer. Whole-study results and caveats: Intratumoral expanded alpha and beta TCR counts were found to track tumor mutation counts.

Specified time point: sample taken at primary tumor resection. TCRdb reprocessed the 5' RACE reads via MiXCR and lists one record per CDR3 protein. The repertoire holds 100,000 or so distinct CDR3 sequences, about 4.6% seen once, with roughly 20% in the top ten. No antigen has been identified for these receptors. The sample in question was lung tumor tissue, obtained at surgery. The receptors derive from a male donor with early-stage non-small cell lung cancer.

At least ten counts were recorded for this clonotype. The genes are TRBV7-9 and TRBJ1-1; D call uncertain. CDR1 is SEHNR, CDR2 FQNEAQ, per germline (reference sequence). V dropped 3 bases and J dropped 10 bases, with 12 bases sitting between them. The CDR3 is 12 amino acids. The DNA for the CDR3 is TGTGCCAGCAGCTTGGGTCCCCCTGGAGCTTTCTTT. Translation: CASSLGPPGAFF.

V is TRBV6-1 and J is TRBJ2-1, with D unresolved. This CDR3 is built from 13 residues. Germline V CDR1 and CDR2: MNHNS, SASEGT. Trimming removed 7 bases at V and 2 bases at J, with 9 bases between. The CDR3 DNA reads TGTGCCAGCACTGGTGGGGCCTACAATGAGCAGTTCTTC. Protein sequence: CASTGGAYNEQFF.

This clonotype was found many times. The chain links TRBV5-1 to TRBJ1-4; D is uncertain. CDR3 length: 15 residues. Germline loops: CDR1 SGHRS, CDR2 YFSETQ. With 5 bases removed from V and 5 bases from J, the gap between germline ends came to 16 bases. The CDR3 loop is CASSSSLDGNEKLFF. The CDR3 bases are TGCGCCAGCAGTTCTTCCCTGGACGGGAATGAAAAACTGTTTTTT.

This clonotype has a count of ten or more. V is TRBV27 and J is TRBJ1-1; D is unclear. Trimming pared 0 bases from V and 6 bases from J, leaving 14 bases between. Germline CDR1 and CDR2: MNHEY and SMNVEV (reference sequence). CDR3 length equals 15 residues. CDR3 region: CASSLSPDLGSEAFF. The CDR3 DNA follows: TGTGCCAGCAGTTTATCTCCTGACCTGGGATCTGAAGCTTTCTTT.

In its sample, this clonotype was seen many times. The chain carries TRBV10-3 and TRBJ2-7, with 7 bases that match TRBD2. Unmatched junction bases numbered 5, after V lost 4 bases and J lost 5 bases. This CDR3 comprises 13 residues. Looked up from germline, CDR1 is ENHRY and CDR2 is SYGVKD. This chain's CDR3 is CAISVGGFDEQYF. The CDR3 DNA reads as TGTGCCATCAGTGTCGGGGGGTTCGACGAGCAGTACTTC.

The V gene is TRBV7-2, the J gene TRBJ2-2; D possibly corresponds to TRBD2 (6 bases). The CDR3 is made up of 16 amino acids. CDR1 is SGHTA, CDR2 FQGNSA, per germline. Trimming removed 5 bases from V and 3 bases from J, with 16 bases in between. DNA for the CDR3: TGTGCCAGCAGCGCTAGACTAGGGGTCGACACCGGGGAGCTGTTTTTT. Protein sequence: CASSARLGVDTGELFF.

This clonotype was detected ten times or more. This sequence joins TRBV29-1 and TRBJ2-1; the D is unclear. Germline-derived CDR1 and CDR2 are SQVTM and ANQGSEA. V lost 7 bases and J 6 bases, leaving 16 bases between the germline ends. This CDR3 has 13 amino acids. The CDR3 loop reads CSAYPGPVNEQFF. Written as DNA, the CDR3 is TGCAGCGCCTACCCTGGACCAGTCAATGAGCAGTTCTTC.

Many counts were recorded for this clonotype. The CDR3 DNA reads as TGTGCCAGCAGCCCCCGCGGTTACAACAATCAGCCCCAGCATTTT. Translated: CASSPRGYNNQPQHF. The rearrangement links TRBV6-2 or TRBV6-3 to TRBJ1-5; D uncertain. The V end was cut by 6 bases, the J end by 3 bases, with 15 bases between. This CDR3 is 15 amino acids long. Germline V lookup: CDR1 MNHEY, CDR2 SVGEGT.

The table lists this clonotype with many counts. This rearrangement joins TRBV29-1 to TRBJ2-3; the D gene is possibly TRBD2 (6 bases). The germline V gene encodes CDR1 SQVTM and CDR2 ANQGSEA. The CDR3 sequence is 14 residues long. Trimming removed 6 bases at V and 4 bases at J, with 17 bases between. The CDR3 region has the DNA TGCAGCGTGATGGAGGGCCGGGGCCCAGATACGCAGTATTTT. Its protein product is CSVMEGRGPDTQYF.

This clonotype was observed a few times. The chain couples TRBV18 to TRBJ1-2; D unclear. V was cut by 6 bases and J by 0 bases, with 11 bases left in between. CDR3 length: 14 amino acids. In germline, CDR1 is KGHSH, CDR2 LQKENI. This chain's CDR3 is CASSSEGTNYGYTF. In DNA, the CDR3 is TGTGCCAGCTCTTCCGAGGGAACTAACTATGGCTACACCTTC.

This clonotype appeared many times. The chain is built from TRBV30 and TRBJ1-1; 8 bases line up with TRBD1. CDR3 length: 15 residues. The V segment lost 1 base and the J segment 2 bases; nucleotides outside the gene matches: 6. Germline CDR1 GTSNPN, CDR2 SVGIG (reference sequence). For the CDR3, the DNA is TGTGCCTGGAGTGGTACAGGGGGGATCAACACTGAAGCTTTCTTT. It translates to CAWSGTGGINTEAFF.

In this sample, this clonotype turned up many times. DNA for the CDR3: TGTGCCAGCAGTTACCGACACACCGAGCAGTTCTTC. It yields the protein CASSYRHTEQFF. V usage is TRBV12-3 or TRBV12-4 and J usage is TRBJ2-1; the D is unclear. V shed 4 bases and J shed 10 bases, with 11 bases lying between them. The CDR3 covers 12 residues.

This clonotype has ten or more counts. The CDR3 loop is CASSHRRNRAGETQYF. The CDR3 nucleotides read TGTGCCAGCAGCCACAGGCGGAACAGGGCTGGGGAGACCCAGTACTTC. The chain links TRBV3-1 to TRBJ2-5; a possible D gene is TRBD1 (6 bases). V dropped 3 bases and J dropped 5 bases, with 19 bases sitting between them. The CDR3 totals 16 residues. Germline CDR1 is LGHDT and CDR2 is YNNKEL (reference sequence).

The sample holds many counts of this clonotype. The chain combines TRBV6-1 with TRBJ2-5; no firm D call. The CDR3 extends over 14 amino acids. From germline, CDR1 is MNHNS and CDR2 SASEGT. The V end was cut by 5 bases, the J end by 5 bases, with 15 bases between. DNA of the CDR3: TGTGCCAGCAGTACCGGACGGATTGAGGAGACCCAGTACTTC. Translated, it gives CASSTGRIEETQYF.

There are many counts of this clonotype. The chain joins TRBV13 to TRBJ2-2; the D is unclear. V lost 0 bases and J lost 3, with 8 bases in between. CDR1 and CDR2 from the germline V gene are PRHDT and FYEKMQ (reference sequence). The CDR3 length is 15 residues. CDR3 nucleotides: TGTGCCAGCAGCTTAGGGGACGCAGACACCGGGGAGCTGTTTTTT. It specifies CASSLGDADTGELFF.